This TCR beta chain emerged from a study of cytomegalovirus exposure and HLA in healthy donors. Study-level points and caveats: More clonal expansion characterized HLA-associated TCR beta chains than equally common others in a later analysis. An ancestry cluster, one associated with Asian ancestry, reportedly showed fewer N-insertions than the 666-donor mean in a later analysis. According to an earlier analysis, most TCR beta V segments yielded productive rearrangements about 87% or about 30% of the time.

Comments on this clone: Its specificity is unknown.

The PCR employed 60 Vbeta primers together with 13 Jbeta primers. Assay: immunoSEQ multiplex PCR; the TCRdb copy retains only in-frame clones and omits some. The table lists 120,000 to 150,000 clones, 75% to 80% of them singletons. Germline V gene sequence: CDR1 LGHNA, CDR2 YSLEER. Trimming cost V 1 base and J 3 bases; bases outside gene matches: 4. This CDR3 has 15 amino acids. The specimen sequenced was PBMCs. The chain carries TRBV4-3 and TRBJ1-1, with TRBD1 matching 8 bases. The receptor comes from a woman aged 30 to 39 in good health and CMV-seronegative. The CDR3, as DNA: TGCGCCAGCAGCCAAGCAGGGGGCGAGGACACTGAAGCTTTCTTT. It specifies CASSQAGGEDTEAFF.